These 18 T cell receptor beta chains came from one sample sequenced in a study of identical twins. TCRdb reprocessed the 5' RACE reads via MiXCR and lists one record per CDR3 protein. Seen here are over 600,000 distinct CDR3 sequences, about 20% observed once, and the top ten hold over 4%. In addition, the sample was reused for a study of T cells expressing NK-cell markers.

Sequencing was done on a sample of PBMCs. Receptor source: a woman younger than 35 in good health.

The rearrangement uses TRBV12-3 or TRBV12-4 and TRBJ2-5; 12 positions match TRBD2. The CDR3 spans 16 residues. J gave up 3 bases and V 3 bases, and 5 bases lay outside the gene matches. The CDR3 DNA is TGTGCCAGCAGTTTTTCGGCTAGCGGGAGGGAAGAGACCCAGTACTTC. Protein product: CASSFSASGREETQYF.

The rearrangement joins TRBV3-1 to TRBJ2-3; 16 bases map to TRBD2. In germline, CDR1 is LGHDT, CDR2 YNNKEL (reference sequence). The CDR3 consists of 18 residues. V trimming: 4 bases; J trimming: 5 bases; junction bases outside the gene matches: 9. Written as DNA, the CDR3 is TGTGCCAGCAGCCTGCACGGGACTAGCGGGGGGGCCGGAGATACGCAGTATTTT. Its protein is CASSLHGTSGGAGDTQYF.

This clonotype was seen a few times. V usage is TRBV10-3 and J usage is TRBJ2-6; the D gene is possibly TRBD1 (5 bases). The ends were cut back, 4 bases at V and 1 base at J, with 17 bases in the middle. The CDR3 runs 18 residues. Germline loops: CDR1 ENHRY, CDR2 SYGVKD. CDR3 residues: CAISGSQGSLSGANVLTF. In nucleotides, the CDR3 is TGTGCCATCAGTGGTAGCCAGGGCTCCCTTTCTGGGGCCAACGTCCTGACTTTC.

This clonotype was observed a few times. V gene TRBV20-1 combines with J gene TRBJ1-1; D is ambiguous. The CDR3 length is 12 residues. Germline V lookup: CDR1 DFQATT, CDR2 SNEGSKA (reference sequence). The CDR3 is CRVLLGSTEAFF. DNA for the CDR3: TGCAGGGTACTTTTGGGGAGCACTGAAGCTTTCTTT.

V usage is TRBV12-3 or TRBV12-4 and J usage is TRBJ1-1; D is ambiguous. Trimming left V 9 bases short and J 5 bases short, with 10 bases between. CDR3 length equals 11 residues. The DNA of the CDR3 is TGTGCCAGTTTAAGAGAAACTGAAGCTTTCTTT. Translated: CASLRETEAFF.

A few counts support this clonotype. CDR3 DNA sequence: TGCAGTGCTAGAAGACTAGCGGGGAAGGACGAGCAGTACTTC. Its protein product is CSARRLAGKDEQYF. The chain joins TRBV20-1 to TRBJ2-7, with TRBD2 identical over 11 bases. CDR1 DFQATT and CDR2 SNEGSKA come from the germline V gene (reference sequence). The junction had 5 bases not matched to a gene; V was cut back by 2 bases and J by 5 bases. The CDR3 length is 14 residues.

The J gene is TRBJ2-1, the V gene TRBV4-3; D is undetermined. V dropped 3 bases and J dropped 8 bases, with 11 bases sitting between them. CDR1 and CDR2 from the germline V gene are LGHNA and YSLEER. The CDR3 totals 13 residues. The CDR3 DNA sequence: TGCGCCAGCAGCCACTCTAGACCGGATGAGCAGTTCTTC. Residues: CASSHSRPDEQFF.

The V call is TRBV25-1, the J call TRBJ2-5; a weak D match, TRBD2 (6 bases). The CDR3 is made up of 13 amino acids. Per the germline V gene, CDR1 is MGHDK and CDR2 is SYGVNS. V shed 4 bases and J shed 5 bases, with 11 bases lying between them. This chain's CDR3 is CASSGGDRETQYF. For the CDR3, the DNA is TGTGCCAGCAGTGGGGGGGATAGGGAGACCCAGTACTTC.

With respect to this clonotype: A junction end diverges from the germline sequence, so it may reflect a read error. J is TRBJ1-1 and V is TRBV6-1; D unresolved. Germline CDR1 reads MNHNS; CDR2 reads SASEGT. The CDR3 has 14 amino acids. As DNA, the CDR3 is TGTGCCAGCAGTGAAGCGGGTTATCTACCTGAGGCTTTCTTT. Translated, it gives CASSEAGYLPEAFF.

This clonotype was observed a handful of times. The V and J genes are TRBV14 and TRBJ2-3; TRBD2 agrees at 11 bases. J was trimmed by 11 bases and V by 2 bases; bases with no gene match: 6. The CDR3 is 14 residues long. From germline, CDR1 is SGHDN and CDR2 FVKESK. Written as DNA, the CDR3 is TGTGCCAGCAGCCAATCCCTAGCGGGGGGTAAGCAGTATTTT. Protein product: CASSQSLAGGKQYF.

This chain links TRBV12-3 or TRBV12-4 with TRBJ2-1, with 11 bases that match TRBD2. With V trimmed by 3 bases and J by 10 bases, 11 bases remained unmatched. The CDR3 is 16 amino acids. The CDR3, as DNA: TGTGCCAGCAGTTTTTCCCTACTAGCGGGAGAGGGGGAGCAGTTCTTC. This gives the protein CASSFSLLAGEGEQFF.

This clonotype was detected a few times. This chain links TRBV27 with TRBJ2-3; unclear D gene. CDR1 is MNHEY, CDR2 SMNVEV, per germline (reference sequence). Trimming removed 4 bases from V and 2 bases from J, with 10 bases in between. The CDR3 runs to 14 residues. This chain's CDR3 is CASSSRGYTDTQYF. CDR3 DNA: TGTGCCAGCAGTTCACGAGGTTACACAGATACGCAGTATTTT.

A word on this clonotype: A read error is likely, as this CDR3 ends without the conserved phenylalanine or tryptophan. J is TRBJ1-4 and V is TRBV20-1, with TRBD1 matching over 10 bases. The CDR3 runs to 16 residues. CDR1 and CDR2 (germline): DFQATT, SNEGSKA (reference sequence). V gave up 5 bases and J gave up 0 bases; unmatched junction bases: 6. The CDR3 DNA reads TGCAGTGCTTCCAGGGACAGGGGAACAACTAATGAAAAACTGTTTTCT. Residues: CSASRDRGTTNEKLFS.

The chain links TRBV6-1 to TRBJ1-1; 8 bases line up with TRBD1. Trimming cost V 7 bases and J 4 bases; bases outside gene matches: 11. The CDR3 is 15 residues long. Per germline, CDR1 MNHNS and CDR2 SASEGT. In DNA form, the CDR3 reads TGTGCCAGCAAACGACAGGGGAGGTTGGCCACTGAAGCTTTCTTT. Translation: CASKRQGRLATEAFF.

This clonotype came up a few times. The J gene is TRBJ1-1, the V gene TRBV2; the D is unclear. V dropped 4 bases and J dropped 3 bases, with 9 bases sitting between them. The CDR3 extends over 13 amino acids. Germline CDR1 reads SNHLY; CDR2 reads FYNNEI. In nucleotides, the CDR3 is TGTGCCAGCAGTGGCAATGAGGACACTGAAGCTTTCTTT. It yields the protein CASSGNEDTEAFF.

In this sample, this clonotype turned up many times. The rearrangement links TRBV12-3 or TRBV12-4 to TRBJ2-5, with D hard to call. The length of the CDR3 is 15 residues. Trimming shortened V by 3 bases and J by 8 bases, and 19 bases separated the two germline ends. The CDR3 DNA follows: TGTGCCAGCAGTTTTGGGGTATGGTCCATGGAAACCCAGTACTTC. It translates to CASSFGVWSMETQYF.

This rearrangement joins TRBV20-1 to TRBJ2-1, with 10 bases fitting TRBD2. Germline V gene data show CDR1 as DFQATT and CDR2 as SNEGSKA (reference sequence). This CDR3 contains 16 residues. V lost 5 bases and J lost 3; bases outside the gene matches: 10. DNA of the CDR3: TGCAGTGCTCCTCGCCCTAGCGGGAGTCTCTACAATGAGCAGTTCTTC. This codes for CSAPRPSGSLYNEQFF.

This clonotype came up many times. V gene TRBV20-1 combines with J gene TRBJ1-5; no firm D call. The V end was cut by 1 base, the J end by 0 bases, with 7 bases between. Germline V lookup: CDR1 DFQATT, CDR2 SNEGSKA (reference sequence). This CDR3 contains 14 residues. CDR3 in amino acids: CSARGTGSNQPQHF. The CDR3 DNA reads TGCAGTGCTAGAGGGACCGGTAGCAATCAGCCCCAGCATTTT.